Following are 30 T cell receptor beta chains from one sample sequenced in a study of cytomegalovirus exposure and HLA in healthy donors. The PCR made use of 60 Vbeta and 13 Jbeta primers. Measured with immunoSEQ multiplex PCR; TCRdb has only the in-frame clones, and not every one. The data contain about 78,000 clones, 65% to 85% of them seen just once; the ten biggest clones take up about 2.4%. Sequencing input: PBMCs. All receptors come from a woman in her fifties or sixties in good health and CMV-seronegative.

This rearrangement joins TRBV7-9 to TRBJ2-5; 8 bases align to TRBD2. Germline V gene data show CDR1 as SEHNR and CDR2 as FQNEAQ (reference sequence). The CDR3 has 16 residues. With V trimmed by 1 base and J by 5 bases, 9 bases remained unmatched. CDR3 nucleotide sequence: TGTGCCAGCAGCTTAGAATCCACTAGCGGTCGTGAGACCCAGTACTTC. Translated: CASSLESTSGRETQYF. Filled out from reference TRBV7-9 and TRBJ2-5, the complete variable domain reads DTGVSQNPRHKITKRGQNVTFRCDPISEHNRLYWYRQTLGQGPEFLTYFQNEAQLEKSRLLSDRFSAERPKGSFSTLEIQRTEQGDSAMYLCASSLESTSGRETQYFGPGTRLLVL.

V and J are TRBV10-3 and TRBJ1-5, with D unclear. The CDR3 is made up of 13 amino acids. V lost 2 bases to trimming and J lost 5 bases, with 7 bases between them. The germline V gene encodes CDR1 ENHRY and CDR2 SYGVKD. The CDR3 nucleotides are TGTGCCATCAGTGAGGGCAGTTATCAGCCCCAGCATTTT. Translated, it gives CAISEGSYQPQHF.

This clone came up a few times. V usage is TRBV5-6 and J usage is TRBJ1-3; D uncertain. Trimming cost V 4 bases and J 4 bases, with 12 bases left between them. The germline V gene has CDR1 SGHDT and CDR2 YYEEEE. The CDR3 is 14 amino acids. The chain's CDR3 is CASSVERIGNTIYF. The CDR3 DNA reads as TGTGCCAGCAGCGTGGAGAGGATCGGAAACACCATATATTTT.

This clone was picked up one time. The J gene is TRBJ1-1, the V gene TRBV13; D may be TRBD1 (6 bases). Between the trimmed V and J ends, which lost 5 bases and 7 bases, there was a span of 14 bases. CDR1 is PRHDT and CDR2 is FYEKMQ in the germline V gene (reference sequence). The CDR3 has 13 residues. In DNA, the CDR3 is TGTGCCAGCAGCCCACTAGGACAGCTTGAAGCTTTCTTT. It specifies CASSPLGQLEAFF.

The chain carries TRBV6-6 and TRBJ2-1, with 13 bases matching TRBD2. Germline CDR1 reads MNHNY; CDR2 reads SVGAGI (reference sequence). Trimming took 5 bases from V and 12 from J; bases not matched to a gene: 4. This CDR3 has 13 residues. This CDR3 reads CASSRTSGSWQFF. CDR3 DNA sequence: TGTGCCAGCAGTCGGACTAGCGGGAGTTGGCAGTTCTTC.

The chain joins TRBV7-9 to TRBJ2-7; a weak D match, TRBD1 (6 bases). Trimming shortened V by 0 bases and J by 9 bases, and 18 bases separated the two germline ends. Germline CDR1 SEHNR, CDR2 FQNEAQ (reference sequence). The CDR3 contains 15 residues. CDR3 loop: CASSLATGYSVLQYF. The CDR3 nucleotides are TGTGCCAGCAGCTTAGCCACAGGGTACTCAGTATTGCAGTACTTC.

The chain uses TRBV6-5 and TRBJ1-5; tentative D call: TRBD1 (6 bases). The ends were cut back, 0 bases at V and 4 bases at J, with 7 bases in the middle. Germline V gene sequence: CDR1 MNHEY, CDR2 SVGAGI. This CDR3 has 14 amino acids. The CDR3 DNA reads TGTGCCAGCAGTTACTCGAGGGGGAATCAGCCCCAGCATTTT. Translating it yields CASSYSRGNQPQHF.

This chain links TRBV29-1 with TRBJ2-7; D is possibly TRBD2 (6 bases). This CDR3 is built from 14 residues. Germline CDR1 and CDR2: SQVTM and ANQGSEA. The germline V and J ends were trimmed by 7 bases and 3 bases, with 19 bases remaining between them. The CDR3 DNA reads TGCAGCGCCGCCCTCGGTAGCGGTAACTACGAGCAGTACTTC. This gives the protein CSAALGSGNYEQYF.

This chain uses TRBV4-2 with TRBJ2-3, with 10 bases lining up with TRBD2. CDR3 length equals 18 residues. Germline V gene data show CDR1 as LGHNA and CDR2 as YNFKEQ. The V segment lost 3 bases and the J segment 1 base; nucleotides outside the gene matches: 10. CDR3 DNA: TGTGCCAGCAGCCATAGAGCGGGGGGGCTAGGGGGCACAGATACGCAGTATTTT. It codes for CASSHRAGGLGGTDTQYF.

V is TRBV28 and J is TRBJ1-4; weak D call: TRBD1 (6 bases). Germline-derived CDR1 and CDR2 are MDHEN and SYDVKM. The ends were cut back, 10 bases at V and 0 bases at J, with 15 bases in the middle. The CDR3 has 15 amino acids. CDR3 amino acids: CATQGQIPTNEKLFF. Here the CDR3 DNA reads TGTGCCACCCAAGGACAGATTCCAACTAATGAAAAACTGTTTTTT.

This chain connects TRBV2 to TRBJ1-2; D is ambiguous. The CDR3 covers 13 residues. Trimming shortened V by 6 bases and J by 0 bases, and 8 bases separated the two germline ends. The V gene's germline CDR1 is SNHLY and CDR2 FYNNEI. In DNA, the CDR3 is TGTGCCAGCAGCGGTCGTTCTAACTATGGCTACACCTTC. Its translation: CASSGRSNYGYTF.

This clone appeared a few times. The chain carries TRBV19 and TRBJ1-1, with D perhaps TRBD1 (5 bases). V was trimmed by 2 bases and J by 2 bases, leaving 9 bases between them. Germline V gene lookup returns CDR1 LNHDA and CDR2 SQIVND (reference sequence). CDR3 length: 14 amino acids. CDR3 region: CASSILGLNTEAFF. The CDR3 DNA sequence: TGTGCCAGTAGTATATTGGGACTAAACACTGAAGCTTTCTTT.

This chain links TRBV9 with TRBJ2-1, with 7 nucleotides matching TRBD1. Germline CDR1 is SGDLS and CDR2 is YYNGEE. Trimming at V came to 3 bases and at J to 5 bases, leaving 11 bases not matched to a gene. CDR3 length: 16 residues. CDR3 residues: CASSGRLTGSHNEQFF. The CDR3 DNA is TGTGCCAGCAGCGGACGTCTGACAGGGTCCCACAATGAGCAGTTCTTC.

CDR3 DNA sequence: TGTGCCAGCAGCCTCACTCCCAATCCCAACACTGAAGCTTTCTTT. Its protein is CASSLTPNPNTEAFF. The chain joins TRBV7-3 to TRBJ1-1; no firm D call. V lost 5 bases to trimming and J lost 2 bases, with 15 bases between them. Per the germline V gene, CDR1 is SGHTA and CDR2 is FQGTGA. The CDR3 has 15 residues.

This sequence joins TRBV9 and TRBJ2-2; perhaps TRBD1 as D (6 bases). Germline V gives CDR1 SGDLS, CDR2 YYNGEE. Trimming removed 3 bases at V and 2 bases at J, with 11 bases between. The CDR3 spans 15 residues. The CDR3 spells CASSARTANTGELFF. The CDR3 bases are TGTGCCAGCAGCGCCAGGACAGCTAACACCGGGGAGCTGTTTTTT.

This sequence joins TRBV25-1 and TRBJ1-1, with 10 bases identical to TRBD1. The ends lost 8 bases at V and 5 bases at J; junction bases unmatched: 5. The CDR3 contains 13 residues. Germline CDR1 MGHDK, CDR2 SYGVNS. The CDR3 spells CASAGQGRTEAFF. The CDR3 DNA follows: TGTGCCAGCGCGGGACAGGGGAGAACTGAAGCTTTCTTT.

J is TRBJ2-5 and V is TRBV28, with 11 bases lining up with TRBD2. CDR3 length: 15 residues. The V and J ends lost 4 bases and 1 base, in that order; junction bases with no gene match: 2. Germline-derived CDR1 and CDR2 are MDHEN and SYDVKM. The DNA for the CDR3 is TGTGCCAGCAGTTCGACTAGCGGGATCCAAGAGACCCAGTACTTC. Encoded protein: CASSSTSGIQETQYF.

This clone was detected a few times. This chain joins TRBV25-1 and TRBJ2-5; 9 nucleotides align to TRBD1. Germline assignment: CDR1 MGHDK and CDR2 SYGVNS. V trimming: 4 bases; J trimming: 4 bases; junction bases outside the gene matches: 16. CDR3 size: 18 residues. The CDR3 DNA sequence: TGTGCCAGCAGTGGACCCCAGGAGGACAGGGGAGGAAGAGAGACCCAGTACTTC. This translates into CASSGPQEDRGGRETQYF.

The chain recombines TRBV25-1 with TRBJ1-2; 9 bases match TRBD1. Germline CDR1 is MGHDK and CDR2 is SYGVNS. The length of the CDR3 is 16 residues. V was pared by 2 bases and J by 0 bases, with 4 bases of the junction left unmatched. This CDR3 reads CASSEVGTGPNYGYTF. CDR3 nucleotide sequence: TGTGCCAGCAGTGAAGTCGGGACAGGGCCTAACTATGGCTACACCTTC.

The chain has TRBV19 and TRBJ1-5, with 7 nucleotides matching TRBD1. Germline V gives CDR1 LNHDA, CDR2 SQIVND (reference sequence). With V trimmed by 7 bases and J by 5 bases, 14 bases remained unmatched. This CDR3 has 16 residues. CDR3 sequence reads: CASTHGNWDRDQPQHF. CDR3 nucleotide sequence: TGTGCCAGTACCCACGGAAATTGGGACAGAGATCAGCCCCAGCATTTT. Supplemented by reference TRBV19 and TRBJ1-5, the full variable domain reads DGGITQSPKYLFRKEGQNVTLSCEQNLNHDAMYWYRQDPGQGLRLIYYSQIVNDFQKGDIAEGYSVSREKKESFPLTVTSAQKNPTAFYLCASTHGNWDRDQPQHFGDGTRLSIL.

The genes are TRBV5-6 and TRBJ1-4; no reliable D call. The V gene's germline CDR1 is SGHDT and CDR2 YYEEEE. The CDR3 is 15 residues long. Trimming removed 4 bases from V and 8 bases from J, with 18 bases in between. The CDR3 region has the DNA TGTGCCAGCAGCCATTCGACACCTGGAGGGGAAAAACTGTTTTTT. Protein product: CASSHSTPGGEKLFF.

V gene TRBV5-6 combines with J gene TRBJ2-3; the D gene is possibly TRBD1 (6 bases). The CDR3 length is 17 residues. The germline gives CDR1 SGHDT, CDR2 YYEEEE. Deletions cut 2 bases from V and 2 bases from J, with 18 bases between. CDR3 sequence: CASSLLRGRGYTDTQYF. The CDR3 DNA is TGTGCCAGCAGCTTACTAAGGGGAAGGGGGTACACAGATACGCAGTATTTT.

This chain connects TRBV19 to TRBJ2-1, with 10 bases identical to TRBD2. This CDR3 has 15 amino acids. V was pared by 7 bases and J by 0 bases, with 3 bases of the junction left unmatched. Germline assignment: CDR1 LNHDA and CDR2 SQIVND (reference sequence). The CDR3 here is CASTTSGNSYNEQFF. The CDR3 bases are TGTGCCAGTACTACTAGCGGGAACTCCTACAATGAGCAGTTCTTC.

The chain couples TRBV11-3 to TRBJ2-1; 9 bases agree with TRBD1. This CDR3 spans 17 amino acids. J was trimmed by 7 bases and V by 6 bases; bases with no gene match: 16. The germline V gene encodes CDR1 SGHNT and CDR2 YENEEA. CDR3 bases: TGTGCCAGCAGTTTAACCTCCGGGACAGGGCTAGTAAATGAGCAGTTCTTC. The encoded protein is CASSLTSGTGLVNEQFF.

J is TRBJ1-1 and V is TRBV4-1; 9 bases fit TRBD1. Germline V gene lookup returns CDR1 MGHRA and CDR2 YSYEKL. The trim removed 1 base at V and 4 bases at J, leaving 1 base unmatched. The CDR3 is 14 amino acids. CDR3 DNA sequence: TGCGCCAGCAGCCAAGGACAGGGGGGCACTGAAGCTTTCTTT. Its protein product is CASSQGQGGTEAFF.

This chain links TRBV5-6 with TRBJ1-2, with D tentatively TRBD1 (5 bases). The CDR3 runs 14 residues. Trimming shortened V by 6 bases and J by 4 bases, and 16 bases separated the two germline ends. CDR1 SGHDT and CDR2 YYEEEE come from the germline V gene. CDR3: CASTTGGSGYGYTF. CDR3 sequence (DNA): TGTGCCAGCACCACCGGGGGTTCCGGCTATGGCTACACCTTC.

The chain is built from TRBV2 and TRBJ2-1, with a tentative D call TRBD2 (6 bases). Trimming took off 2 bases at V and 7 bases at J, with 21 bases between the two ends. The CDR3 extends over 17 amino acids. The germline gives CDR1 SNHLY, CDR2 FYNNEI. The CDR3 is CASSERRGAGSENEQFF. CDR3 DNA: TGTGCCAGCAGTGAACGGCGCGGGGCGGGATCTGAAAATGAGCAGTTCTTC.

V gene TRBV5-4 combines with J gene TRBJ2-3; 10 nucleotides match TRBD2. This CDR3 region has 17 residues. Germline lookup yields CDR1 SGHNT and CDR2 YYREEE (reference sequence). V was pared by 4 bases and J by 2 bases, with 10 bases of the junction left unmatched. CDR3 nucleotides: TGTGCCAGCAGCACCCTCAGCGGGGGGGTTACCACAGATACGCAGTATTTT. Amino acids: CASSTLSGGVTTDTQYF. The variable domain in full, completed from reference TRBV5-4 and TRBJ2-3, reads ETGVTQSPTHLIKTRGQQVTLRCSSQSGHNTVSWYQQALGQGPQFIFQYYREEENGRGNFPPRFSGLQFPNYSSELNVNALELDDSALYLCASSTLSGGVTTDTQYFGPGTRLTVL.

V usage is TRBV5-4 and J usage is TRBJ2-2; 9 bases match TRBD2. CDR3 length equals 15 residues. V shed 4 bases, J shed 2 bases, and the junction held 3 bases outside the gene matches. Germline-derived CDR1 and CDR2 are SGHNT and YYREEE (reference sequence). CDR3: CASSVGLANTGELFF. As DNA, the CDR3 is TGTGCCAGCAGCGTGGGACTAGCTAACACCGGGGAGCTGTTTTTT.

The J gene is TRBJ2-7, the V gene TRBV19; possible D gene TRBD1, 6 bases. V shed 6 bases and J shed 3 bases, with 12 bases lying between them. CDR1 is LNHDA and CDR2 is SQIVND in the germline V gene (reference sequence). The CDR3 totals 13 residues. The CDR3 DNA is TGTGCCAGTAGCTACGGGACATACTACGAGCAGTACTTC. This translates into CASSYGTYYEQYF.